These 32 T cell receptor beta chains came from one sample sequenced in a study of blood T cell repertoires in COVID-19. TCRdb's table, derived via immunoSEQ multiplex PCR, lists solely in-frame clones and lacks some. The top ten clones hold less than 4.5% of a sample with under 130,000 clones, around 90% of them seen once. What was sequenced was peripheral blood. The receptors derive from a human donor in a cohort sampled during active COVID-19.

This clone was observed a handful of times. This rearrangement joins TRBV11-2 to TRBJ2-4, with D maybe TRBD1 (6 bases). Deletions cut 1 base from V and 5 bases from J, with 9 bases between. Germline values: CDR1 SGHAT, CDR2 FQNNGV. The CDR3 is made up of 14 amino acids. DNA for the CDR3: TGTGCCAGCAGCTTAGCAGGGGCCCAAAACATTCAGTACTTC. Translating it yields CASSLAGAQNIQYF.

The rearrangement joins TRBV6-5 to TRBJ2-3; D not certain. CDR3 length equals 15 residues. Germline V CDR1 and CDR2: MNHEY, SVGAGI. V gave up 6 bases and J gave up 0 bases, with 13 bases separating them. The CDR3 DNA reads TGTGCCAGCAGCCTCAGAAGTCCTAGCACAGATACGCAGTATTTT. It is translated as CASSLRSPSTDTQYF.

This sequence joins TRBV7-2 and TRBJ2-3; TRBD2 matches at 11 bases. Germline CDR1 SGHTA, CDR2 FQGNSA. The CDR3 is 16 residues long. Trimming removed 5 bases from V and 5 bases from J; junction bases left unmatched: 9. The CDR3 region is CASSRTSGYNGDTQYF. CDR3 nucleotides: TGTGCCAGCAGCCGGACTAGCGGGTACAACGGAGATACGCAGTATTTT.

The rearrangement uses TRBV6-6 and TRBJ1-5, with 7 bases that match TRBD1. With V trimmed by 2 bases and J by 3 bases, 4 bases remained unmatched. The CDR3 runs 15 residues. Germline values: CDR1 MNHNY, CDR2 SVGAGI (reference sequence). For the CDR3, the DNA is TGTGCCAGCAGTTACCGGGGACAGTACAATCAGCCCCAGCATTTT. The encoded protein is CASSYRGQYNQPQHF.

The gene calls are TRBV30 and TRBJ1-5; D is possibly TRBD1 (5 bases). The CDR3 length is 13 residues. Trimming cost V 1 base and J 5 bases, with 9 bases left between them. CDR1 GTSNPN and CDR2 SVGIG come from the germline V gene (reference sequence). CDR3 coding DNA: TGTGCCTGGAGTGGGGGCCGTCATCAGCCCCAGCATTTT. The encoded protein is CAWSGGRHQPQHF.

In this sample, this clone turned up many times. V gene TRBV18 combines with J gene TRBJ2-7; 7 bases agree with TRBD2. J lost 0 bases, V lost 1 base, and 9 bases had no gene match. The CDR3 extends over 17 amino acids. The germline CDR1 and CDR2 sequences are KGHSH and LQKENI. CDR3: CASSPQGLTPISYEQYF. The DNA of the CDR3 is TGTGCCAGCTCACCACAGGGACTAACCCCGATCTCCTACGAGCAGTACTTC.

The chain joins TRBV27 to TRBJ2-1, with 8 bases matching TRBD2. The CDR3 has 17 amino acids. Losses at the gene ends were 3 bases for V and 1 base for J; bases not matched to a gene: 8. Germline lookup yields CDR1 MNHEY and CDR2 SMNVEV (reference sequence). The CDR3 sequence is CASSFSTGTSSYNEQFF. The CDR3 nucleotides read TGTGCCAGCAGTTTCTCAACCGGGACTAGTTCCTACAATGAGCAGTTCTTC.

CDR3 nucleotide sequence: TGTGCCACCAGTGGTTGGACAGGAGAGACCCAGTACTTC. Protein product: CATSGWTGETQYF. The V and J genes are TRBV24-1 and TRBJ2-5, with TRBD1 matching over 7 bases. This CDR3 has 13 amino acids. The ends lost 5 bases at V and 4 bases at J; junction bases unmatched: 3. Germline V gene sequence: CDR1 KGHDR, CDR2 SFDVKD.

This sequence joins TRBV19 and TRBJ1-1; D is undetermined. This CDR3 is built from 15 residues. V gave up 5 bases and J gave up 10 bases, with 23 bases separating them. From germline, CDR1 is LNHDA and CDR2 SQIVND (reference sequence). This CDR3 reads CASSLRGVSGMGAFF. As DNA, the CDR3 is TGTGCCAGTAGTCTTCGCGGGGTCTCGGGAATGGGAGCTTTCTTT. The full variable domain, completed using reference TRBV19 and TRBJ1-1, is DGGITQSPKYLFRKEGQNVTLSCEQNLNHDAMYWYRQDPGQGLRLIYYSQIVNDFQKGDIAEGYSVSREKKESFPLTVTSAQKNPTAFYLCASSLRGVSGMGAFFGQGTRLTVV.

The J gene is TRBJ2-3, the V gene TRBV10-1; 8 bases line up with TRBD1. Germline lookup yields CDR1 WNHNN and CDR2 SYGVQD (reference sequence). This CDR3 is 15 amino acids long. After removal of 4 bases from V and 6 bases from J, the junction contained 9 bases not matched to a gene. The CDR3 sequence: CASSVQQGGHDTQYF. CDR3 sequence (DNA): TGCGCCAGCAGTGTACAACAGGGGGGCCACGATACGCAGTATTTT.

The genes are TRBV7-9 and TRBJ1-1, with 7 bases matching TRBD1. Trimming took 0 bases from V and 4 from J; bases not matched to a gene: 14. In germline, CDR1 is SEHNR, CDR2 FQNEAQ (reference sequence). The CDR3 extends over 18 amino acids. The CDR3 reads CASSLALSGGSGSTEAFF. In DNA, the CDR3 is TGTGCCAGCAGCTTAGCGCTGTCAGGGGGGTCTGGTTCCACTGAAGCTTTCTTT.

The rearrangement links TRBV5-1 to TRBJ1-2, with a weak D call TRBD1 (6 bases). The CDR3 consists of 17 residues. V lost 0 bases to trimming and J lost 4 bases, with 19 bases between them. In germline, CDR1 is SGHRS, CDR2 YFSETQ. Written as DNA, the CDR3 is TGCGCCAGCAGCTTGGGAGGACAGACCCCCGGTTCCTATGGCTACACCTTC. As protein: CASSLGGQTPGSYGYTF.

The chain uses TRBV7-2 and TRBJ2-7; TRBD1 aligns across 10 bases. Looked up from germline, CDR1 is SGHTA and CDR2 is FQGNSA. Trimming cost V 4 bases and J 4 bases; bases outside gene matches: 4. CDR3 length: 14 residues. The CDR3 loop is CASSSDRGRYEQYF. CDR3 in DNA: TGTGCCAGCAGCTCCGACAGGGGGCGTTACGAGCAGTACTTC.

This chain uses TRBV6-2 or TRBV6-3 with TRBJ2-7, with D possibly being TRBD2 (6 bases). Trimming took off 2 bases at V and 2 bases at J, with 16 bases between the two ends. The CDR3 runs 16 residues. CDR1 and CDR2 from the germline V gene are MNHEY and SVGEGT. The CDR3, as DNA: TGTGCCAGCAGTTACGGAGGAGACCGGAGGGCCTACGAGCAGTACTTC. It codes for CASSYGGDRRAYEQYF.

This sequence joins TRBV7-2 and TRBJ1-3, with TRBD1 matching 7 bases. The germline CDR1 and CDR2 sequences are SGHTA and FQGNSA. After removal of 3 bases from V and 6 bases from J, the junction contained 5 bases not matched to a gene. CDR3 length equals 14 residues. The CDR3, as DNA: TGTGCCAGCAGCTTGGGGGGACAGCAAAACACCATATATTTT. As protein: CASSLGGQQNTIYF.

The CDR3 spells CASSIFDGKNTEAFF. The CDR3 bases are TGTGCCAGCAGCATATTTGACGGGAAGAACACTGAAGCTTTCTTT. The J gene is TRBJ1-1, the V gene TRBV9; no definite D call. Germline assignment: CDR1 SGDLS and CDR2 YYNGEE. There are 15 residues in the CDR3. V gave up 4 bases and J gave up 1 base, with 14 bases separating them.

The chain carries TRBV6-1 and TRBJ1-2; D gene uncertain. V lost 2 bases and J lost 3, with 7 bases in between. Germline V gene lookup returns CDR1 MNHNS and CDR2 SASEGT. This CDR3 is 13 amino acids long. CDR3 sequence (DNA): TGTGCCAGCAGTGAATGGCAGGACTATGGCTACACCTTC. Its translation: CASSEWQDYGYTF.

V gene TRBV4-1 combines with J gene TRBJ2-7; tentative D call: TRBD2 (6 bases). In germline, CDR1 is MGHRA, CDR2 YSYEKL. The CDR3 consists of 17 residues. Between the trimmed V and J ends, which lost 1 base and 3 bases, there was a span of 19 bases. The CDR3 region is CASSQASGRRVGYEQYF. CDR3 sequence (DNA): TGCGCCAGCAGCCAAGCCTCGGGACGGAGGGTAGGCTACGAGCAGTACTTC.

DNA for the CDR3: TGTGCCAGCAGTGTTACGACAGACTATGGCTACACCTTC. It specifies CASSVTTDYGYTF. The V and J genes are TRBV2 and TRBJ1-2; D is possibly TRBD1 (5 bases). Germline CDR1 reads SNHLY; CDR2 reads FYNNEI. Trimming took off 4 bases at V and 3 bases at J, with 9 bases between the two ends. The CDR3 runs to 13 residues.

The chain is built from TRBV6-4 and TRBJ2-3, with TRBD2 identical over 10 bases. CDR3 size: 16 residues. The V segment lost 0 bases and the J segment 0 bases; nucleotides outside the gene matches: 0. Germline CDR1 and CDR2: MRHNA and SNTAGT. CDR3 in DNA: TGTGCCAGCAGTGACTCGACTAGCGGGAGCACAGATACGCAGTATTTT. Translation gives CASSDSTSGSTDTQYF.

V gene TRBV5-4 combines with J gene TRBJ1-3; D not certain. V dropped 5 bases and J dropped 1 base, with 7 bases sitting between them. The germline V gene has CDR1 SGHNT and CDR2 YYREEE (reference sequence). The CDR3 runs 13 residues. The CDR3 reads CASRRESGNTIYF. The CDR3 DNA sequence: TGTGCCAGCAGACGGGAGTCTGGAAACACCATATATTTT.

This clone was seen more than once but under ten times. The V call is TRBV18, the J call TRBJ2-1; 10 bases align to TRBD2. The length of the CDR3 is 15 residues. V was pared by 3 bases and J by 3 bases, with 2 bases of the junction left unmatched. The germline V gene has CDR1 KGHSH and CDR2 LQKENI. CDR3 sequence: CASSPTSGLYNEQFF. The CDR3 nucleotides read TGTGCCAGCTCACCGACTAGCGGGCTCTACAATGAGCAGTTCTTC.

J is TRBJ2-7 and V is TRBV7-9; 7 bases fit TRBD2. The trim removed 0 bases at V and 2 bases at J, leaving 4 bases unmatched. The CDR3 has 15 residues. The germline V gene encodes CDR1 SEHNR and CDR2 FQNEAQ (reference sequence). The DNA of the CDR3 is TGTGCCAGCAGCTTAGCTTCCAGCGGGACCTACGAGCAGTACTTC. The encoded protein is CASSLASSGTYEQYF.

J is TRBJ1-1 and V is TRBV10-2; unclear D gene. CDR3 length equals 12 residues. Trimming stripped 4 bases from V and 3 bases from J, with 6 bases between. Germline loops: CDR1 WSHSY, CDR2 SAAADI. The CDR3 protein is CASSAQYTEAFF. Written as DNA, the CDR3 is TGCGCCAGCAGTGCCCAATACACTGAAGCTTTCTTT.

The CDR3 DNA is TGTGCCAGCAGCCTGGACCCCCCCGGGACTAGCGGGGGTAACAATGAGCAGTTCTTC. Protein: CASSLDPPGTSGGNNEQFF. V gene TRBV28 combines with J gene TRBJ2-1, with 14 bases matching TRBD2. V lost 6 bases and J lost 5; bases outside the gene matches: 15. The CDR3 contains 19 residues. Looked up from germline, CDR1 is MDHEN and CDR2 is SYDVKM.

The sample holds a few counts of this clone. The chain links TRBV19 to TRBJ2-7, with 7 nucleotides matching TRBD1. CDR1 LNHDA and CDR2 SQIVND come from the germline V gene (reference sequence). The CDR3 runs 16 residues. V gave up 3 bases and J gave up 0 bases; unmatched junction bases: 8. Here the CDR3 reads CASSIRIDRVSYEQYF. The CDR3, as DNA: TGTGCCAGTAGTATTCGGATTGACAGGGTCTCCTACGAGCAGTACTTC.

The chain employs TRBV7-9 and TRBJ2-7; D ambiguous. CDR3 length: 14 amino acids. CDR1 is SEHNR and CDR2 is FQNEAQ in the germline V gene (reference sequence). The V end lost 2 bases, the J end lost 0 bases, and 8 bases lay between the germline ends. The CDR3 nucleotides are TGTGCCAGCAGCTTACATAGTAGCTCCTACGAGCAGTACTTC. Encoded protein: CASSLHSSSYEQYF.

This clone was counted a few times. The CDR3 region is CASSARQGEGREKLFF. The DNA of the CDR3 is TGTGCCAGCAGTGCTAGGCAGGGGGAAGGTCGAGAAAAACTGTTTTTT. The chain links TRBV6-1 to TRBJ1-4, with 7 bases identical to TRBD1. Germline trimming cut 4 bases from V and 8 bases from J; bases unmatched to any gene: 13. CDR1 MNHNS and CDR2 SASEGT come from the germline V gene. This CDR3 spans 16 amino acids.

This sequence joins TRBV6-5 and TRBJ1-1; TRBD1 agrees at 7 bases. The CDR3 has 14 residues. The germline CDR1 and CDR2 sequences are MNHEY and SVGAGI. V was pared by 6 bases and J by 1 base, with 5 bases of the junction left unmatched. Here the CDR3 DNA reads TGTGCCAGCAGGTACAGGGGCAAGAACACTGAAGCTTTCTTT. Protein sequence: CASRYRGKNTEAFF.

This chain connects TRBV4-1 to TRBJ1-1; the D gene is possibly TRBD1 (6 bases). Germline assignment: CDR1 MGHRA and CDR2 YSYEKL. This CDR3 is built from 16 residues. Trimming took 1 base from V and 9 from J, leaving 21 bases between them. Written as DNA, the CDR3 is TGCGCCAGCAGCCAAGTACCCTGGCGGGGGCCGGTGAAAGCTTTCTTT. Protein sequence: CASSQVPWRGPVKAFF.

The chain is built from TRBV19 and TRBJ1-2; D call uncertain. V shed 0 bases and J shed 8 bases, with 7 bases lying between them. This CDR3 contains 12 residues. Per germline, CDR1 LNHDA and CDR2 SQIVND (reference sequence). CDR3 coding DNA: TGTGCCAGTAGTATAGATGGAGGGGGCTACACCTTC. This encodes CASSIDGGGYTF.

This chain joins TRBV11-3 and TRBJ1-1; 8 nucleotides match TRBD1. The CDR3 spans 15 residues. J lost 0 bases, V lost 5 bases, and 5 bases had no gene match. Germline V gives CDR1 SGHNT, CDR2 YENEEA. CDR3 sequence: CASSPGTGLNTEAFF. In nucleotides, the CDR3 is TGTGCCAGCAGCCCAGGGACAGGCTTGAACACTGAAGCTTTCTTT. The full variable domain, rest sourced from reference TRBV11-3 and TRBJ1-1, is EAGVVQSPRYKIIEKKQPVAFWCNPISGHNTLYWYLQNLGQGPELLIRYENEEAVDDSQLPKDRFSAERLKGVDSTLKIQPAELGDSAVYLCASSPGTGLNTEAFFGQGTRLTVV.